These 24 T cell receptor beta chains were sequenced from one sample in a study of blood T cell repertoires in COVID-19. Data came from immunoSEQ multiplex PCR; TCRdb stores just in-frame clones and leaves some out. The table records around 49,000 clones, roughly four fifths of them present only once. The sample was peripheral blood. The receptors stem from a woman aged 55-70 years with acute or convalescent COVID-19.

V and J are TRBV30 and TRBJ2-6; D is uncertain. Germline V CDR1 and CDR2: GTSNPN, SVGIG (reference sequence). The CDR3 runs 14 residues. V dropped 1 base and J dropped 7 bases, with 11 bases sitting between them. The CDR3 nucleotides read TGTGCCTGGAGTGGTGCGGAAATCGCCAACGTCCTGACTTTC. The encoded protein is CAWSGAEIANVLTF.

This chain joins TRBV7-3 and TRBJ2-2; D is perhaps TRBD1 (5 bases). V lost 5 bases and J 2 bases, leaving 12 bases between the germline ends. The CDR3 spans 15 residues. Germline CDR1 SGHTA, CDR2 FQGTGA. CDR3 sequence (DNA): TGTGCCAGCAGCCCTCAGGGTAGAAACACCGGGGAGCTGTTTTTT. As protein: CASSPQGRNTGELFF.

CDR3 DNA: TGTGCCTGGAGGAGTATTGCCGGGGGACCCAACACTGAAGCTTTCTTT. Protein product: CAWRSIAGGPNTEAFF. The rearrangement uses TRBV30 and TRBJ1-1; the D gene is possibly TRBD1 (5 bases). In germline, CDR1 is GTSNPN, CDR2 SVGIG (reference sequence). Trimming shortened V by 3 bases and J by 2 bases, and 19 bases separated the two germline ends. CDR3 size: 16 residues.

The rearrangement uses TRBV6-6 and TRBJ1-4; possible D gene TRBD1, 6 bases. V lost 8 bases to trimming and J lost 0 bases, with 10 bases between them. CDR1 MNHNY and CDR2 SVGAGI come from the germline V gene (reference sequence). The CDR3 has 14 amino acids. The chain's CDR3 is CASLDRTTNEKLFF. CDR3 bases: TGTGCCAGCCTCGACAGGACAACTAATGAAAAACTGTTTTTT.

The CDR3 sequence is CASSQDVGLAGGSRFF. CDR3 DNA sequence: TGCGCCAGCAGCCAAGATGTAGGACTAGCGGGAGGGTCAAGGTTCTTC. The genes are TRBV4-1 and TRBJ2-1; TRBD2 agrees at 15 bases. Germline CDR1 is MGHRA and CDR2 is YSYEKL. Unmatched junction bases numbered 9, after V lost 0 bases and J lost 15 bases. This CDR3 is 16 amino acids long.

V and J are TRBV6-5 and TRBJ2-5; D not certain. CDR1 and CDR2 (germline): MNHEY, SVGAGI. The CDR3 is 11 amino acids. Trimming took off 6 bases at V and 5 bases at J, with 7 bases between the two ends. The CDR3 bases are TGTGCCAGCAGACTCCACGAGACCCAGTACTTC. This encodes CASRLHETQYF.

The chain employs TRBV28 and TRBJ2-1; maybe TRBD2 (5 bases). V shed 5 bases and J shed 6 bases, with 20 bases lying between them. The CDR3 is 16 residues long. In germline, CDR1 is MDHEN, CDR2 SYDVKM. This CDR3 is CASSPQGGVVSNEQFF. Here the CDR3 DNA reads TGTGCCAGCAGTCCCCAAGGAGGTGTAGTGTCCAATGAGCAGTTCTTC. Using reference TRBV28 and TRBJ2-1 for the parts outside the CDR3, the full variable domain is DVKVTQSSRYLVKRTGEKVFLECVQDMDHENMFWYRQDPGLGLRLIYFSYDVKMKEKGDIPEGYSVSREKKERFSLILESASTNQTSMYLCASSPQGGVVSNEQFFGPGTRLTVL.

This clone was seen only once. J is TRBJ1-2 and V is TRBV6-5, with 7 bases lining up with TRBD1. This CDR3 has 15 amino acids. Trimming at V came to 8 bases and at J to 4 bases, leaving 13 bases not matched to a gene. The germline CDR1 and CDR2 sequences are MNHEY and SVGAGI. The DNA of the CDR3 is TGTGCCAGCCACACCAGAATGGACAGGCGCTATGGCTACACCTTC. Amino acid sequence: CASHTRMDRRYGYTF.

The chain employs TRBV7-9 and TRBJ1-4, with D possibly being TRBD1 (6 bases). The CDR3 is 15 amino acids. V dropped 5 bases and J dropped 2 bases, with 12 bases sitting between them. Germline CDR1 is SEHNR and CDR2 is FQNEAQ (reference sequence). The CDR3 loop reads CASSVTRGTNEKLFF. CDR3 nucleotide sequence: TGTGCCAGCAGCGTAACAAGGGGGACTAATGAAAAACTGTTTTTT. Full variable domain (missing parts from reference TRBV7-9 and TRBJ1-4): DTGVSQNPRHKITKRGQNVTFRCDPISEHNRLYWYRQTLGQGPEFLTYFQNEAQLEKSRLLSDRFSAERPKGSFSTLEIQRTEQGDSAMYLCASSVTRGTNEKLFFGSGTQLSVL.

The chain joins TRBV2 to TRBJ1-4; 10 bases match TRBD1. CDR1 is SNHLY and CDR2 is FYNNEI in the germline V gene. The CDR3 totals 16 residues. V lost 7 bases to trimming and J lost 1 base; unmatched junction nucleotides: 6. The CDR3 DNA reads as TGTGCCAGCAAGATGGGACAGGGGAGAACTAATGAAAAACTGTTTTTT. This sequence encodes CASKMGQGRTNEKLFF.

The V call is TRBV11-1, the J call TRBJ2-1, with TRBD1 matching over 7 bases. From germline, CDR1 is SGHAT and CDR2 FQDESV (reference sequence). V shed 2 bases and J 11 bases; nucleotides not matched to a gene: 12. This CDR3 has 15 residues. The CDR3 nucleotides read TGTGCCAGCAGCTTACTCGGGACAGATATAAGCAAGCAGTTCTTC. It encodes CASSLLGTDISKQFF.

The chain is built from TRBV28 and TRBJ1-1; TRBD1 matches at 9 bases. CDR1 and CDR2 from the germline V gene are MDHEN and SYDVKM. Unmatched junction bases numbered 18, after V lost 4 bases and J lost 0 bases. This CDR3 is 20 amino acids long. CDR3 nucleotide sequence: TGTGCCAGCAGTTCTCCCGGGACAGGGAGGTTGTCCCCCATGAACACTGAAGCTTTCTTT. Protein sequence: CASSSPGTGRLSPMNTEAFF.

The rearrangement links TRBV27 to TRBJ1-6, with 7 bases lining up with TRBD1. The V segment lost 2 bases and the J segment 7 bases; nucleotides outside the gene matches: 8. CDR1 and CDR2 (germline): MNHEY, SMNVEV (reference sequence). The CDR3 consists of 16 residues. The CDR3 region is CASSLIAGTVNSPLHF. As DNA, the CDR3 is TGTGCCAGCAGTTTAATCGCCGGGACAGTAAATTCACCCCTCCACTTT.

This rearrangement joins TRBV28 to TRBJ1-1; TRBD1 agrees at 9 bases. V dropped 6 bases and J dropped 10; count of bases not matched to a gene: 21. This CDR3 region has 17 residues. CDR1 and CDR2 from the germline V gene are MDHEN and SYDVKM. Written as DNA, the CDR3 is TGTGCCAGCAGCTCAACCCGAGATCCGACAGGGGGAAAAGGAGCTTTCTTT. Its protein is CASSSTRDPTGGKGAFF.

This clone was seen only once. The gene calls are TRBV5-1 and TRBJ1-1; 8 bases agree with TRBD1. J gave up 1 base and V 4 bases, and 3 bases lay outside the gene matches. The germline V gene encodes CDR1 SGHRS and CDR2 YFSETQ. This CDR3 is built from 14 residues. The CDR3 region is CASSTGQGNTEAFF. Here the CDR3 DNA reads TGCGCCAGCAGCACCGGACAGGGGAACACTGAAGCTTTCTTT.

The V gene is TRBV18, the J gene TRBJ1-4; D might be TRBD1 (6 bases). Trimming shortened V by 6 bases and J by 8 bases, and 13 bases separated the two germline ends. The germline gives CDR1 KGHSH, CDR2 LQKENI. The CDR3 is made up of 13 amino acids. The CDR3 DNA follows: TGTGCCAGCTCTGGGGGCCCTAGCGAAAAACTGTTTTTT. Its protein is CASSGGPSEKLFF.

The chain carries TRBV11-2 and TRBJ2-1; 9 nucleotides align to TRBD1. Germline V gene data show CDR1 as SGHAT and CDR2 as FQNNGV. The CDR3 contains 15 residues. Trimming cost V 4 bases and J 5 bases; bases outside gene matches: 6. CDR3: CASSYGTGSHNEQFF. CDR3 nucleotide sequence: TGTGCCAGCAGCTATGGGACAGGGTCACACAATGAGCAGTTCTTC.

The chain employs TRBV7-6 and TRBJ2-2, with 8 bases matching TRBD2. The CDR3 extends over 15 amino acids. V shed 8 bases and J 7 bases; nucleotides not matched to a gene: 12. CDR1 is SGHVS, CDR2 FNYEAQ, per germline. CDR3 DNA: TGTGCCAGCGCGGGAGGACGGGTACGGGGCGGGGAGCTGTTTTTT. Translating it yields CASAGGRVRGGELFF.

This clone was seen once. This chain uses TRBV7-3 with TRBJ1-1; 10 bases line up with TRBD1. The V segment lost 6 bases and the J segment 6 bases; nucleotides outside the gene matches: 4. CDR1 SGHTA and CDR2 FQGTGA come from the germline V gene. CDR3 length equals 13 residues. CDR3 bases: TGTGCCAGCAGTTACGGACAGGGGGCTGAAGCTTTCTTT. Translating gives CASSYGQGAEAFF.

CDR3 residues: CAWGRARPLSGNTIYF. CDR3 coding DNA: TGTGCCTGGGGGAGGGCCAGGCCACTCTCTGGAAACACCATATATTTT. V and J are TRBV30 and TRBJ1-3, with D unclear. V was clipped by 5 bases and J by 0 bases, with 17 bases between them. Germline CDR1 reads GTSNPN; CDR2 reads SVGIG (reference sequence). The CDR3 is made up of 16 amino acids.

The V call is TRBV7-2, the J call TRBJ2-5; maybe TRBD2 (5 bases). The CDR3 sequence is 13 residues long. V was trimmed by 3 bases and J by 5 bases, leaving 10 bases between them. Germline CDR1 and CDR2: SGHTA and FQGNSA. CDR3 in DNA: TGTGCCAGCAGCTTCCGGGGATATGAGACCCAGTACTTC. Translating it yields CASSFRGYETQYF.

The chain couples TRBV7-9 to TRBJ2-1, with a weak D call TRBD1 (5 bases). This CDR3 has 15 residues. V shed 1 base and J shed 7 bases, with 14 bases lying between them. In germline, CDR1 is SEHNR, CDR2 FQNEAQ (reference sequence). The chain's CDR3 is CASSLEGRVGNEQFF. Here the CDR3 DNA reads TGTGCCAGCAGCTTAGAGGGCAGGGTAGGGAATGAGCAGTTCTTC. The whole variable domain, remainder taken from reference TRBV7-9 and TRBJ2-1, is DTGVSQNPRHKITKRGQNVTFRCDPISEHNRLYWYRQTLGQGPEFLTYFQNEAQLEKSRLLSDRFSAERPKGSFSTLEIQRTEQGDSAMYLCASSLEGRVGNEQFFGPGTRLTVL.

CDR3 coding DNA: TGTGCCACCAGTGACAGGATCAATCAGCCCCAGCATTTT. Translating it yields CATSDRINQPQHF. The chain carries TRBV24-1 and TRBJ1-5, with no clear D. Trimming removed 4 bases from V and 3 bases from J, with 6 bases in between. In germline, CDR1 is KGHDR, CDR2 SFDVKD. There are 13 residues in the CDR3.

V usage is TRBV2 and J usage is TRBJ2-7; 7 bases match TRBD1. CDR1 and CDR2 (germline): SNHLY, FYNNEI. The CDR3 spans 12 residues. The V gene end was trimmed by 6 bases and the J gene end by 6 bases; junction bases not matched to a gene: 5. CDR3 protein: CASSPTGLEQYF. DNA for the CDR3: TGTGCCAGCAGCCCGACAGGGCTCGAGCAGTACTTC. Full variable domain (missing parts from reference TRBV2 and TRBJ2-7): EPEVTQTPSHQVTQMGQEVILRCVPISNHLYFYWYRQILGQKVEFLVSFYNNEISEKSEIFDDQFSVERPDGSNFTLKIRSTKLEDSAMYFCASSPTGLEQYFGPGTRLTVT.